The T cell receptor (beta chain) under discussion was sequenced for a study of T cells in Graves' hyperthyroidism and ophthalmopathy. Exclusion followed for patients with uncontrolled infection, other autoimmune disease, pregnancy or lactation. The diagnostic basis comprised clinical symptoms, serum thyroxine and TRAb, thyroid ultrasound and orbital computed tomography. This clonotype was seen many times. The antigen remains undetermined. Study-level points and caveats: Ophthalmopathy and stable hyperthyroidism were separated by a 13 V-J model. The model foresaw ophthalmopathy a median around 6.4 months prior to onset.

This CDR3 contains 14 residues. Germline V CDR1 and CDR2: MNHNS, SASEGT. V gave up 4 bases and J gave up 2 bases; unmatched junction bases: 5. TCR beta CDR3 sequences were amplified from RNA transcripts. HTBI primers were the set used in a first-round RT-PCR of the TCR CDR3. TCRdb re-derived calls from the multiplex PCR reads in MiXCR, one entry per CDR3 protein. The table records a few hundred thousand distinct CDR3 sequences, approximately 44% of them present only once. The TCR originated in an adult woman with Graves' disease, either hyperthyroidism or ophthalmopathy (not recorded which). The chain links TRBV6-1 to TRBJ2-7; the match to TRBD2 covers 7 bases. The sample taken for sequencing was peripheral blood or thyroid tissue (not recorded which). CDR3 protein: CASSGELAPYEQYF. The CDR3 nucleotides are TGTGCCAGCAGTGGCGAACTAGCGCCCTACGAGCAGTACTTC.